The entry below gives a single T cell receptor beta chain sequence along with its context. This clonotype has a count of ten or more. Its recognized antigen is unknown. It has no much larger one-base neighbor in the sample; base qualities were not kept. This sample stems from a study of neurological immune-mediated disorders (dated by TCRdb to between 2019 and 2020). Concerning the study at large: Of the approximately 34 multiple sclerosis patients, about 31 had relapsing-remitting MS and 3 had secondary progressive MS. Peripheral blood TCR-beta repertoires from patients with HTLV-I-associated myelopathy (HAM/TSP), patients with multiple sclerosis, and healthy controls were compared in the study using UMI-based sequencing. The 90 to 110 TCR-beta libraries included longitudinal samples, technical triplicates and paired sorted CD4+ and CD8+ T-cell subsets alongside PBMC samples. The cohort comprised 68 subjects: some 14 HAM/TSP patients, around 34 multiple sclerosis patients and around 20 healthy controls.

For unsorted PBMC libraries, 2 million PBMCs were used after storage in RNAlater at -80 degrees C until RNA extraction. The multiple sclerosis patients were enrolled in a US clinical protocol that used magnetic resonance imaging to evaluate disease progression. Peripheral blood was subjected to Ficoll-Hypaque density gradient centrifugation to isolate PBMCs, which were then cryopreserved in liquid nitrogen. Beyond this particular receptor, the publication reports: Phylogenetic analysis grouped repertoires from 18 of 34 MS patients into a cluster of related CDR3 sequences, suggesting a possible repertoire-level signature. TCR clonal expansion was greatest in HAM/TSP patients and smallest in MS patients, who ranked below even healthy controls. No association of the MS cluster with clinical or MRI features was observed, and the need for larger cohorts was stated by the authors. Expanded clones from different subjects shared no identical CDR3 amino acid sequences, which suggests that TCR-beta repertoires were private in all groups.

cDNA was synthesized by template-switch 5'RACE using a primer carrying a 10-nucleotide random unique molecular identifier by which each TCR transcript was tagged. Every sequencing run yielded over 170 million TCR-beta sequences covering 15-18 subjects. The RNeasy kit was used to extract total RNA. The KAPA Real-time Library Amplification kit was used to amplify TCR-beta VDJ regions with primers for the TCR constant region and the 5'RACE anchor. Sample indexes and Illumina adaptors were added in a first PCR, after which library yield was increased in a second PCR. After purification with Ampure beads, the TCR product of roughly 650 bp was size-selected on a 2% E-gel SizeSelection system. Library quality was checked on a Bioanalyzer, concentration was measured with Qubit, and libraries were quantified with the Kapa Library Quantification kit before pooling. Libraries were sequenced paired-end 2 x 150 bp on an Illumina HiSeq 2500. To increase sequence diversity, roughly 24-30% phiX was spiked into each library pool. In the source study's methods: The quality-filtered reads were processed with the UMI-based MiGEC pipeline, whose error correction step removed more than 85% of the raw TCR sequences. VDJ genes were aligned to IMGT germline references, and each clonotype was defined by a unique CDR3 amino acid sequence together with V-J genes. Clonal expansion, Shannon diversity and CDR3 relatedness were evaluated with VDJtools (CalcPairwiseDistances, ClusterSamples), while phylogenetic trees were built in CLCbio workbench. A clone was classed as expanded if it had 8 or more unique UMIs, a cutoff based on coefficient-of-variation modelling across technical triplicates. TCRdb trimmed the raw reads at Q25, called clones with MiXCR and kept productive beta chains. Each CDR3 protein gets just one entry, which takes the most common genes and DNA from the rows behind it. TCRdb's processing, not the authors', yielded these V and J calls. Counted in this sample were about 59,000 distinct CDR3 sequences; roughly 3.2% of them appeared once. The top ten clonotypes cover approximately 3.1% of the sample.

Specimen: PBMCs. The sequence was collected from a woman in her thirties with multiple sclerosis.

CDR3 sequence: CASSWTASYGYTF. The bases read TGCGCCAGCAGCTGGACAGCGTCCTATGGCTACACCTTC. Recombination joined TRBV5-1 with TRBJ1-2; D gene: possibly TRBD1, on 6 matching bases. From a lookup of the germline V gene, CDR1 and CDR2 are SGHRS and YFSETQ. From the cysteine up to the phenylalanine, the CDR3 has a length of 13 residues. The sequence is cut down to CDR3 DNA, 39 bases in frame from base 1. V and J lose 3 bases and 4 bases, and a span of 10 bases separates them.